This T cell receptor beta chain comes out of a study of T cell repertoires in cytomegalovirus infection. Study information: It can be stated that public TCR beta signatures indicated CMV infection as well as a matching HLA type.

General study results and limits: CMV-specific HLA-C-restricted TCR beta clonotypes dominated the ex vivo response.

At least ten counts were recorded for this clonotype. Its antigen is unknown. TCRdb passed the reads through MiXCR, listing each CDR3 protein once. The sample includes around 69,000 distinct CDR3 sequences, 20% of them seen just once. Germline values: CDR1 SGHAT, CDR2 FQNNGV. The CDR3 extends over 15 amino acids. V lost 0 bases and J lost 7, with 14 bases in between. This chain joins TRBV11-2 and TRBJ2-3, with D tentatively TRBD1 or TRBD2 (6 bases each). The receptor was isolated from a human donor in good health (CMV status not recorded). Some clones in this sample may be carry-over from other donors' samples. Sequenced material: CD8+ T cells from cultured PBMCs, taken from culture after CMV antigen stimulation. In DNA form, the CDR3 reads TGTGCCAGCAGCTTAGAGGGGGGCCCTCGACATACGCAGTATTTT. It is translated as CASSLEGGPRHTQYF. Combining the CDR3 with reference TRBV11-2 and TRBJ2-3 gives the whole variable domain EAGVAQSPRYKIIEKRQSVAFWCNPISGHATLYWYQQILGQGPKLLIQFQNNGVVDDSQLPKDRFSAERLKGVDSTLKIQPAKLEDSAVYLCASSLEGGPRHTQYFGPGTRLTVL.